The entry below describes one TCR beta chain. These data originate in a study of blood T cells in healthy people across ages. Using a J-beta primer mix together with a sample-barcoded 5' primer, a second PCR was run for about 7 to 12 cycles. One entry per CDR3 protein results from TCRdb running MiXCR on the 5' RACE reads. The top ten hold roughly 13% of the sample, which has about 620,000 distinct CDR3 sequences, approximately 52% seen once. The CDR3 has 12 amino acids. Trimming pared 3 bases from V and 0 bases from J, leaving 1 base between. CDR1 is KGHDR and CDR2 is SFDVKD in the germline V gene. The source of this sequence is a woman of 80 years or more in good health. The sample consisted of blood. The chain uses TRBV24-1 and TRBJ1-2; D gene ambiguous. CDR3 amino acids: CATSDPNYGYTF. Here the CDR3 DNA reads TGTGCCACCAGTGATCCTAACTATGGCTACACCTTC.